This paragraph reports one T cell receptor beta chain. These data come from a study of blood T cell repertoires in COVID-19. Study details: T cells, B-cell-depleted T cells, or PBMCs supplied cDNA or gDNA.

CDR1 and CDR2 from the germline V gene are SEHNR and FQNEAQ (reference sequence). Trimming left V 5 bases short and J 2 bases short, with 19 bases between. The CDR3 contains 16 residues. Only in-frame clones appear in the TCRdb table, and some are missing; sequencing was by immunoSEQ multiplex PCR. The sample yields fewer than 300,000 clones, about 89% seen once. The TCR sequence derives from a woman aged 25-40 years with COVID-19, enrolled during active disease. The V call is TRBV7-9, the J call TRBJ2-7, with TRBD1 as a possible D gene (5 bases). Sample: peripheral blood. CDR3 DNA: TGTGCCAGCAGCCCTGTCTTAAACGACAGAGCCTACGAGCAGTACTTC. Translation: CASSPVLNDRAYEQYF.